The 30 T cell receptor beta chains below come from one sample, sequenced in a study of CD8+ T cells in alopecia areata. Extraction and reverse transcription of RNA yielded cDNA as the sequencing template. Sequencing used immunoSEQ multiplex PCR; TCRdb keeps in-frame clones, though not all of them. The table has some 180,000 clones, about 63% seen once. The material sequenced was CD4+ T cells sorted from blood, taken at week 0. These receptors all come from a human donor with alopecia areata.

Details on this clone: The sample has other DNA sequences that encode this CDR3 too. The chain recombines TRBV9 with TRBJ2-6; D is uncertain. Trimming removed 1 base from V and 0 bases from J, with 2 bases in between. Germline CDR1 reads SGDLS; CDR2 reads YYNGEE. CDR3 length equals 14 residues. CDR3: CASSVLSGANVLTF. CDR3 in DNA: TGTGCCAGCAGCGTACTCTCTGGGGCCAACGTCCTGACTTTC.

This clone was counted only a few times. The sample has other DNA sequences that encode this CDR3 too. This chain joins TRBV29-1 and TRBJ1-2, with 8 bases that match TRBD1. The CDR3 extends over 12 amino acids. Trimming at V came to 2 bases and at J to 7 bases, leaving 3 bases not matched to a gene. Looked up from germline, CDR1 is SQVTM and CDR2 is ANQGSEA. CDR3 sequence reads: CSVESTGVGYTF. The CDR3 DNA follows: TGCAGCGTTGAATCGACAGGGGTTGGCTACACCTTC.

V usage is TRBV30 and J usage is TRBJ1-6, with 7 bases fitting TRBD1. The CDR3 consists of 12 residues. CDR1 and CDR2 from the germline V gene are GTSNPN and SVGIG (reference sequence). Trimming removed 7 bases from V and 7 bases from J; junction bases left unmatched: 4. CDR3 protein: CASQGNNSPLHF. For the CDR3, the DNA is TGTGCCTCACAGGGGAACAATTCACCCCTCCACTTT.

This clone was detected only a few times. This rearrangement joins TRBV2 to TRBJ2-6; a weak D match, TRBD1 (6 bases). CDR3 length: 15 residues. Looked up from germline, CDR1 is SNHLY and CDR2 is FYNNEI. V shed 7 bases and J shed 0 bases, with 10 bases lying between them. The CDR3: CASNRVGSGANVLTF. The CDR3 DNA follows: TGTGCCAGCAACAGGGTAGGCTCTGGGGCCAACGTCCTGACTTTC.

The chain has TRBV6-1 and TRBJ2-1; 8 bases agree with TRBD2. The length of the CDR3 is 16 residues. Germline V lookup: CDR1 MNHNS, CDR2 SASEGT. The ends lost 2 bases at V and 9 bases at J; junction bases unmatched: 12. The CDR3 DNA reads TGTGCCAGCAGTGAACAAAGCGGGGGCGCCCGGGGTGAGCAGTTCTTC. Its translation is CASSEQSGGARGEQFF.

The V call is TRBV7-3, the J call TRBJ2-3; no firm D call. The CDR3 totals 13 residues. Germline V gives CDR1 SGHTA, CDR2 FQGTGA. V was cut by 6 bases and J by 2 bases, with 9 bases left in between. The CDR3 nucleotides read TGTGCCAGCAGTTCCCGAGCCACAGATACGCAGTATTTT. Its translation is CASSSRATDTQYF.

The gene calls are TRBV19 and TRBJ1-1; D unresolved. With 9 bases removed from V and 3 bases from J, the gap between germline ends came to 14 bases. The CDR3 consists of 13 residues. In germline, CDR1 is LNHDA, CDR2 SQIVND (reference sequence). The CDR3 DNA reads as TGTGCCAGCGCCGTGAGGGCGGACACTGAAGCTTTCTTT. This sequence encodes CASAVRADTEAFF.

CDR3 sequence: CATSRGGTETQYF. CDR3 DNA: TGTGCCACCAGCAGAGGGGGGACAGAGACCCAGTACTTC. J is TRBJ2-5 and V is TRBV15; the D gene could be TRBD1 or TRBD2 (5 bases each). CDR3 length: 13 amino acids. The germline CDR1 and CDR2 sequences are LNHNV and YYDKDF (reference sequence). Trimming left V 1 base short and J 4 bases short, with 7 bases between.

About this clone: Within the sample, other DNA sequences also encode this same CDR3. This chain uses TRBV29-1 with TRBJ1-2; D is perhaps TRBD1 (5 bases). Per germline, CDR1 SQVTM and CDR2 ANQGSEA. The CDR3 has 12 amino acids. The V gene lost 0 bases and the J gene lost 4 bases, with 6 bases spanning the gap. The chain's CDR3 is CSVEDTGYGYTF. The CDR3 bases are TGCAGCGTTGAAGATACAGGCTATGGCTACACCTTC.

Only a few counts were recorded for this clone. The J gene is TRBJ2-3, the V gene TRBV6-6; 9 bases agree with TRBD2. V lost 10 bases and J lost 5; bases outside the gene matches: 4. Germline V gene lookup returns CDR1 MNHNY and CDR2 SVGAGI (reference sequence). The CDR3 has 12 residues. The CDR3 DNA reads TGTGCCATCACAGCGGGGGGAGATACGCAGTATTTT. Residues: CAITAGGDTQYF.

The chain is built from TRBV4-3 and TRBJ2-3; 8 bases line up with TRBD2. The CDR3 totals 18 residues. V lost 1 base to trimming and J lost 0 bases; unmatched junction nucleotides: 9. Germline CDR1 LGHNA, CDR2 YSLEER. The CDR3 reads CASSQASSVAGSTDTQYF. The CDR3, as DNA: TGCGCCAGCAGCCAAGCTTCCTCCGTAGCGGGGAGCACAGATACGCAGTATTTT.

This clone was recorded a few times. The rearrangement uses TRBV5-6 and TRBJ2-4; D is unresolved. The ends were cut back, 0 bases at V and 9 bases at J, with 10 bases in the middle. This CDR3 is built from 13 residues. CDR1 and CDR2 from the germline V gene are SGHDT and YYEEEE. The CDR3 region has the DNA TGTGCCAGCAGCTTGGCCGGGTTGGGCATTCAGTACTTC. This sequence encodes CASSLAGLGIQYF.

This clone was detected a few times. This sequence joins TRBV29-1 and TRBJ1-2; 7 bases align to TRBD1. The germline V gene has CDR1 SQVTM and CDR2 ANQGSEA. V shed 4 bases, J shed 6 bases, and the junction held 8 bases outside the gene matches. The CDR3 runs to 13 residues. The CDR3 region has the DNA TGCAGCGTTGTAGACGCAGGGGGGAATGGCTACACCTTC. Amino acids: CSVVDAGGNGYTF.

The gene calls are TRBV5-6 and TRBJ2-1; D is possibly TRBD1 or TRBD2 (5 bases each). Germline V gene data show CDR1 as SGHDT and CDR2 as YYEEEE. This CDR3 is 18 amino acids long. V lost 3 bases to trimming and J lost 6 bases, with 25 bases between them. Here the CDR3 DNA reads TGTGCCAGCAGCTCCCGTCTTCGTGGGGGATATTTGGTCAATGAGCAGTTCTTC. Amino acids: CASSSRLRGGYLVNEQFF.

The chain recombines TRBV5-1 with TRBJ2-2; 7 bases align to TRBD1. The germline V gene encodes CDR1 SGHRS and CDR2 YFSETQ. V shed 7 bases and J 3 bases; nucleotides not matched to a gene: 3. This CDR3 is 13 amino acids long. The CDR3 DNA reads TGCGCCAGCTCAGACAGGGACACCGGGGAGCTGTTTTTT. Its protein product is CASSDRDTGELFF.

This chain links TRBV4-3 with TRBJ1-2; 8 positions agree with TRBD1. The CDR3 extends over 14 amino acids. V trimming: 7 bases; J trimming: 3 bases; junction bases outside the gene matches: 7. From germline, CDR1 is LGHNA and CDR2 YSLEER. The CDR3 protein is CASKKAGGDYGYTF. CDR3 DNA sequence: TGCGCCAGCAAGAAGGCAGGGGGCGACTATGGCTACACCTTC.

This clone was counted a few times. DNA for the CDR3: TGTGCCAGCAGCCTAGGACAGGGTATTACCGGGGAGCTGTTTTTT. Translating it yields CASSLGQGITGELFF. V usage is TRBV7-3 and J usage is TRBJ2-2, with TRBD1 matching 8 bases. This CDR3 region has 15 residues. Unmatched junction bases numbered 7, after V lost 5 bases and J lost 5 bases. Per germline, CDR1 SGHTA and CDR2 FQGTGA.

The genes are TRBV5-1 and TRBJ2-5; D remains unclear. Per the germline V gene, CDR1 is SGHRS and CDR2 is YFSETQ. The germline V and J ends were trimmed by 1 base and 3 bases, with 4 bases remaining between them. The CDR3 runs 12 residues. The CDR3 DNA is TGCGCCAGCAGCTTGAGTAAAGAGACCCAGTACTTC. Protein sequence: CASSLSKETQYF.

This clone has a handful of counts. V and J are TRBV29-1 and TRBJ2-3; no clear D gene. Germline-derived CDR1 and CDR2 are SQVTM and ANQGSEA. This CDR3 has 14 amino acids. The V and J ends lost 1 base and 2 bases respectively, with 10 bases between them. CDR3 bases: TGCAGCGTTGAAGTTGGAAGACACACAGATACGCAGTATTTT. Translating gives CSVEVGRHTDTQYF.

Only one count was recorded for this clone. The chain joins TRBV19 to TRBJ1-2; D gene uncertain. CDR1 and CDR2 (germline): LNHDA, SQIVND (reference sequence). V was shortened by 2 bases and J by 6 bases, with 7 bases between the two germline ends. CDR3 length: 12 amino acids. In nucleotides, the CDR3 is TGTGCCAGTAGTATATCCACAAATGGCTACACCTTC. Amino acids: CASSISTNGYTF.

The V and J genes are TRBV7-2 and TRBJ2-7; D gene ambiguous. The CDR3 is made up of 15 amino acids. Deletions cut 2 bases from V and 3 bases from J, with 14 bases between. CDR1 and CDR2 from the germline V gene are SGHTA and FQGNSA. CDR3 region: CASSLFFSGYYEQYF. The CDR3 coding sequence is TGTGCCAGCAGCTTATTTTTTTCCGGGTACTACGAGCAGTACTTC. Together with reference TRBV7-2 and TRBJ2-7, the CDR3 gives the full variable domain: GAGVSQSPSNKVTEKGKDVELRCDPISGHTALYWYRQSLGQGLEFLIYFQGNSAPDKSGLPSDRFSAERTGGSVSTLTIQRTQQEDSAVYLCASSLFFSGYYEQYFGPGTRLTVT.

The rearrangement links TRBV5-1 to TRBJ2-1; D is possibly TRBD2 (5 bases). V was pared by 3 bases and J by 7 bases, with 14 bases between. Germline CDR1 and CDR2: SGHRS and YFSETQ. The CDR3 has 14 residues. The CDR3 DNA reads as TGCGCCAGCAGCTCGGACGGTCTAGCTAATGAGCAGTTCTTC. It yields the protein CASSSDGLANEQFF.

In DNA, the CDR3 is TGCAGCGTTGGGGCGGGGGGGAATCAGCCCCAGCATTTT. This gives the protein CSVGAGGNQPQHF. The chain joins TRBV29-1 to TRBJ1-5; perhaps TRBD1 as D (5 bases). Trimming removed 4 bases at V and 4 bases at J, with 11 bases between. Germline V gene data show CDR1 as SQVTM and CDR2 as ANQGSEA. This CDR3 contains 13 residues.

The chain employs TRBV4-3 and TRBJ2-5; 8 positions match TRBD1. Germline CDR1 reads LGHNA; CDR2 reads YSLEER. The CDR3 loop spans 16 amino acids. The V gene end was trimmed by 0 bases and the J gene end by 4 bases; junction bases not matched to a gene: 7. Written as DNA, the CDR3 is TGCGCCAGCAGCCAAGATCCCCCGACAGGGGCAGAGACCCAGTACTTC. Protein product: CASSQDPPTGAETQYF.

The chain links TRBV27 to TRBJ1-2; TRBD1 aligns across 10 bases. This CDR3 has 14 amino acids. The germline V gene encodes CDR1 MNHEY and CDR2 SMNVEV (reference sequence). The trim removed 6 bases at V and 6 bases at J, leaving 7 bases unmatched. Here the CDR3 DNA reads TGTGCCAGCAGACGGACAGGGGGTAGGGATGGCTACACCTTC. It is translated as CASRRTGGRDGYTF.

V is TRBV30 and J is TRBJ2-5; 8 bases are a match to TRBD1. This CDR3 comprises 15 residues. The ends lost 2 bases at V and 1 base at J; junction bases unmatched: 6. Germline values: CDR1 GTSNPN, CDR2 SVGIG (reference sequence). CDR3 in amino acids: CAWSLTGGTQETQYF. The CDR3 DNA reads TGTGCCTGGAGTCTCACAGGGGGAACCCAAGAGACCCAGTACTTC.

This chain links TRBV5-1 with TRBJ1-5, with a possible D match to TRBD1 (5 bases). The V and J ends lost 0 bases and 7 bases respectively, with 14 bases between them. Germline loops: CDR1 SGHRS, CDR2 YFSETQ. The CDR3 totals 15 residues. The DNA of the CDR3 is TGCGCCAGCAGCTTGGCCTCGGGGCCGGGGCAGCCCCAGCATTTT. This codes for CASSLASGPGQPQHF.

This clone was counted many times. The V and J genes are TRBV14 and TRBJ2-4; D perhaps matches TRBD1 (5 bases). The CDR3 is made up of 12 amino acids. Germline V CDR1 and CDR2: SGHDN, FVKESK. Trimming took off 4 bases at V and 4 bases at J, with 5 bases between the two ends. The CDR3 DNA reads as TGTGCCAGCAGCCGACAGAAAAACATTCAGTACTTC. Protein sequence: CASSRQKNIQYF.

This clone was seen a handful of times. The rearrangement links TRBV6-6 to TRBJ2-5; TRBD2 aligns across 11 bases. The CDR3 spans 15 residues. V was clipped by 2 bases and J by 4 bases; unmatched bases: 3. The germline V gene has CDR1 MNHNY and CDR2 SVGAGI (reference sequence). The CDR3 loop is CASSYLSGGAETQYF. The CDR3 DNA reads TGTGCCAGCAGTTACCTTAGCGGGGGGGCAGAGACCCAGTACTTC.

The rearrangement joins TRBV7-3 to TRBJ1-3; no firm D call. The CDR3 spans 14 residues. Per the germline V gene, CDR1 is SGHTA and CDR2 is FQGTGA. The germline V and J ends were trimmed by 1 base and 0 bases, with 4 bases remaining between them. DNA for the CDR3: TGTGCCAGCAGCTTAAGCAGCTCTGGAAACACCATATATTTT. Its protein is CASSLSSSGNTIYF. Drawing the rest from reference TRBV7-3 and TRBJ1-3, the complete variable domain is GAGVSQTPSNKVTEKGKYVELRCDPISGHTALYWYRQSLGQGPEFLIYFQGTGAADDSGLPNDRFFAVRPEGSVSTLKIQRTERGDSAVYLCASSLSSSGNTIYFGEGSWLTVV.